This T cell receptor (beta chain) stems from a study of CD8 T cells in Susac syndrome. Reverse transcription of about 0.45 to 1 ug RNA used random hexamers. Across 54 Vbeta and 13 Jbeta, immunoSEQ multiplex PCR amplified TCR beta CDR3. TCRdb redid the calling of the immunoSEQ multiplex PCR reads with MiXCR, one entry per CDR3 protein. Of under 200,000 distinct CDR3 sequences listed, 85% to 95% are singletons. Negative isolation was used for CD8+ and CD4+ T cells, and FACS enrichment was applied to TEMRA cells. V shed 6 bases and J shed 7 bases, with 19 bases lying between them. The length of the CDR3 is 15 residues.

The TCR was taken from a human donor in good health. The sequenced sample was CD4+ T cells from PBMCs. V gene TRBV23-1 combines with J gene TRBJ1-5; D perhaps matches TRBD1 (6 bases). TRBV23-1 is classed as an ORF, of uncertain function. The CDR3 coding sequence is TGCGCCAGCAGCCAAGAGGGGGGCGGCAGGCAGCCCCAGCATTTT. Translated, it gives CASSQEGGGRQPQHF.